This T cell receptor beta chain was captured by sequencing in a study of OX40 agonist ivuxolimab in advanced cancers. Study at large: Dose-escalation patients' cancers were hepatocellular carcinoma, melanoma, renal cell or head and neck cancer. Antecedent anti-PD-1, anti-PD-L1 or anti-CTLA-4 therapy was permissible, with 40% having received some. Study conclusions and caveats: No antigen was identified for the clonally expanded peripheral T cells. Clonal expansion from baseline to week 6 occurred in both CD4+ and CD8+ T cells.

J lost 10 bases, V lost 7 bases, and 12 bases had no gene match. The germline V gene encodes CDR1 MNHEY and CDR2 SMNVEV (reference sequence). This CDR3 is built from 14 residues. TCRdb keeps only in-frame clones here, not all; method: immunoSEQ multiplex PCR. The table has about 53,000 clones, 84% seen once. Note on this clone: Its target is unknown.

The chain employs TRBV27 and TRBJ1-4; 7 bases are shared with TRBD1. This material consisted of CD4+ or CD8+ T cells sorted from blood, taken in a trial of the OX40 agonist ivuxolimab. This sequence was found in an adult with an advanced solid tumor such as melanoma, head and neck, liver or kidney cancer. The DNA of the CDR3 is TGTGCCAGCACCTCCAACAGGGGAGTTGCAAAACTGTTTTTT. Translated, it gives CASTSNRGVAKLFF.